This entry describes one TCR beta chain. Antigen specificity is unknown. The source of the sample is a study of cytomegalovirus exposure and HLA in healthy donors. Study-wide points: Trimming of TCR beta V- and J-genes showed a link, identified in a later analysis, to a missense DCLRE1C variant.

The study ran its PCR with 60 Vbeta and 13 Jbeta primers. As handled by the study authors: The authors later counted roughly 76 million unique TCR beta chains, some 10 million of them shared. Here immunoSEQ multiplex PCR was the method, and the copy in TCRdb shows in-frame clones only, minus some. V, J and clone size were drawn from that table, and D and trimming were deduced from the DNA. The data hold about 55,000 clones, with approximately 71% observed a single time. CDR1 is LNHNV and CDR2 is YYDKDF in the germline V gene (reference sequence). Germline trimming cut 0 bases from V and 5 bases from J; bases unmatched to any gene: 4. The CDR3 consists of 15 residues.

V is TRBV15 and J is TRBJ2-7, with 10 bases that match TRBD1. This TCR derives from a man aged 35 to 55 in good health and CMV-seropositive. Sequencing input: PBMCs. The CDR3 sequence: CATSREGQGLHEQYF. CDR3 sequence (DNA): TGTGCCACCAGCAGAGAGGGACAGGGGCTCCACGAGCAGTACTTC.